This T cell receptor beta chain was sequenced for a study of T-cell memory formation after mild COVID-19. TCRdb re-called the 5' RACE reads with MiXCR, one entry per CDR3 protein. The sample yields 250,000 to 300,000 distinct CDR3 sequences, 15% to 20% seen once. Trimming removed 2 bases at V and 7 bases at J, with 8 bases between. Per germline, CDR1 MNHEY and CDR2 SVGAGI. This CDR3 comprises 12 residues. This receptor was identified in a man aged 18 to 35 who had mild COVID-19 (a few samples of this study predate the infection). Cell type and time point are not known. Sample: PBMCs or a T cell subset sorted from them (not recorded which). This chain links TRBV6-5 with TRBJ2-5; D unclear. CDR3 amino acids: CASSYETGTQYF. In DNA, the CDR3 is TGTGCCAGCAGTTACGAGACCGGGACCCAGTACTTC.